A selection of T cell receptor beta chains follows, all from one sample in a study of TIL therapy for anti-PD-1-resistant metastatic lung cancer. Clones were read by immunoSEQ multiplex PCR, and TCRdb kept only the in-frame ones, dropping some. The sample lists about 100,000 clones, 55% to 75% occurring once. This specimen was tumor tissue, taken at baseline. These receptors were obtained from a person between 30 and 79 years old with non-small cell lung cancer. CDR3s include the opening cysteine and the closing phenylalanine or tryptophan.

>TRBJ1-5|TRBV18
CASSSSGTLNQPQHF
>TRBJ2-1|TRBV7-9
CASSLVSEYNEQFF
>TRBJ2-1|TRBV10-2
CASSDPGRLATPGEQFF
>TRBJ1-1|TRBV7-2
CASSRLRDTEAFF
>TRBJ1-5|TRBV30
CAWSGAGLHSNQPQHF
>TRBJ2-1|TRBV7-3
CASSVGTSNNEQFF
>TRBJ1-2|TRBV5-1
CASSLLDGQIYGYTF
>TRBJ1-5|TRBV28
CASSLRAVSNQPQHF
>TRBJ1-4|TRBV5-1
CASSGGRNEKLFF
>TRBJ1-6|TRBV6-6
CASSPTGDSPLHF
>TRBJ1-3|TRBV19
CASSTGNTIYF
>TRBJ2-3|TRBV6-5
CASSYSNRGDTQYF
>TRBJ2-3|TRBV7-2
CASSLRGTLAVGPDTQYF
>TRBJ1-1|TRBV12-5
CASGASTRTEAFF
>TRBJ2-5|TRBV6-5
CASSRDQETQYF
>TRBJ2-5|TRBV7-2
CASSLRRGLADTRQETQYF
>TRBJ2-5|TRBV7-2
CASSSLGTPKETQYF
>TRBJ1-2|TRBV5-1
CASSLVDSESGYTF
>TRBJ2-3|TRBV7-2
CATTGTSGSYDTQYF
>TRBJ1-5|TRBV6-5
CASSAGTGGYQPQHF
>TRBJ2-5|TRBV7-2
CASSSSGARETQYF
>TRBJ2-5|TRBV5-1
CASSLKLAEIQETQYF
>TRBJ2-3|TRBV7-8
CASSLPPRGDTDTQYF
>TRBJ1-4|TRBV5-5
CASSLDGQDNEKLFF
>TRBJ2-5|TRBV6-5
CASSYFGRGGRETQYF
>TRBJ2-2|TRBV6-2/TRBV6-3
CARSWLAGGPASYTGELFF
>TRBJ2-5|TRBV5-6
CASSLGVGHIWETQYF
>TRBJ2-2|TRBV19
CASSIYRDRGTGELFF
>TRBJ1-2|TRBV21-1
CASSKAGYYGYTF
>TRBJ2-1|TRBV10-3
CAISRDHSGSRVYNEQFF
>TRBJ1-3|TRBV6-5
CASIDRASGNTIYF
>TRBJ2-7|TRBV18
CASSPAGSYEQYF
>TRBJ2-1|TRBV5-1
CASSLDPSGYNEQFF
>TRBJ2-3|TRBV7-3
CASSLPSSGTPDTQYF
>TRBJ2-2|TRBV6-5
CASSPPTGELFF
>TRBJ2-2|TRBV4-3
CASSRSTGEAGELFF
>TRBJ1-3|TRBV7-9
CASSPPDGLTSGNTIYF
>TRBJ1-1|TRBV2
CSGTGESGMRRVGPRGPEAFF
>TRBJ1-4|TRBV6-5
CASRGTGGEKLFF
>TRBJ1-3|TRBV10-3
CAIKDSTEFGNTIYF
>TRBJ2-5|TRBV18
CASSPITAPRETQYF
>TRBJ2-2|TRBV7-3
CASSPGLNTGELFF
>TRBJ2-1|TRBV11-2
CASSDPVGEQFF
>TRBJ1-2|TRBV19
CASSSGLLGHGYTF
>TRBJ1-3|TRBV5-6
CASSLTAGNTIYF
>TRBJ1-2|TRBV7-2
CASSHANRDRDDGYTF
>TRBJ2-7|TRBV28
CASSISGTALGEQYF
>TRBJ2-2|TRBV5-1
CASSSGSNTGELFF
>TRBJ2-7|TRBV28
CASQGQLSFGQYF
>TRBJ1-3|TRBV7-2
CASSPRTGSSGNTIYF
>TRBJ1-3|TRBV4-3
CASSHLSGNTIYF
>TRBJ1-1|TRBV10-2
CASRLTGPRTEAFF
>TRBJ2-3|TRBV9
CASSVSYTDTQYF